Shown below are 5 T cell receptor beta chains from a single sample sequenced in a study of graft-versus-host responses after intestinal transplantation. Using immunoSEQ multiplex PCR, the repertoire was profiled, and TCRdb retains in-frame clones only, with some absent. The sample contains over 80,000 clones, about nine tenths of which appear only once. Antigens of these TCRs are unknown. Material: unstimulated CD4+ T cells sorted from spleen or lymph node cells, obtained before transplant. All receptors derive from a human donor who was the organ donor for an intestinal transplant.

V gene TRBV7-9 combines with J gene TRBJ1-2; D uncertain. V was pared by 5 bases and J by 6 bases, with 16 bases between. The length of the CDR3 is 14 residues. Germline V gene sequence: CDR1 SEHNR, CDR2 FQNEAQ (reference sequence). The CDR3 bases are TGTGCCAGCAGCCGGGCAAGTGAGGGCCATGGCTACACCTTC. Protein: CASSRASEGHGYTF. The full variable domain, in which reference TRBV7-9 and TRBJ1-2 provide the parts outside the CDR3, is DTGVSQNPRHKITKRGQNVTFRCDPISEHNRLYWYRQTLGQGPEFLTYFQNEAQLEKSRLLSDRFSAERPKGSFSTLEIQRTEQGDSAMYLCASSRASEGHGYTFGSGTRLTVV.

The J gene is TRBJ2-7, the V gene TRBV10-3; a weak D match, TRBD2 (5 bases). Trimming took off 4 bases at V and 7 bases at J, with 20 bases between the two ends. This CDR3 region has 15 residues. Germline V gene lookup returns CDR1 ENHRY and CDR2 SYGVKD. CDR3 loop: CAISGPPLTGLEQYF. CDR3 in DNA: TGTGCCATCAGTGGCCCCCCTCTGACCGGACTGGAGCAGTACTTC.

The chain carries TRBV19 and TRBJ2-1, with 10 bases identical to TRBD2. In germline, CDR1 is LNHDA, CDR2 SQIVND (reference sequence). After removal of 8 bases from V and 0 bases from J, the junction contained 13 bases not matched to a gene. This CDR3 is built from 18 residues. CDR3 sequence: CASVPGSGGLSSYNEQFF. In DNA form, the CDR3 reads TGTGCCAGTGTACCCGGTAGCGGGGGGTTGAGCTCCTACAATGAGCAGTTCTTC.

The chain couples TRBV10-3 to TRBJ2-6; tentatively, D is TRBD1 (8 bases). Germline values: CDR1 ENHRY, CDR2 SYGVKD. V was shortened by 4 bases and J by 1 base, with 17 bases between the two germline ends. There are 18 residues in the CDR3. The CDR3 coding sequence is TGTGCCATCAGTGTTGACAGGGGACTACAATCTGGGGCCAACGTCCTGACTTTC. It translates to CAISVDRGLQSGANVLTF.

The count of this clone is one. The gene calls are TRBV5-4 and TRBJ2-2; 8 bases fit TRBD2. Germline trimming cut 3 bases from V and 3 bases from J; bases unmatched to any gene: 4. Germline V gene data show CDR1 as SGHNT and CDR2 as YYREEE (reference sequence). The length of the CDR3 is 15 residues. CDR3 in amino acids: CASSSSGRDTGELFF. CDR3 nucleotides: TGTGCCAGCAGCTCAAGCGGGAGAGACACCGGGGAGCTGTTTTTT.